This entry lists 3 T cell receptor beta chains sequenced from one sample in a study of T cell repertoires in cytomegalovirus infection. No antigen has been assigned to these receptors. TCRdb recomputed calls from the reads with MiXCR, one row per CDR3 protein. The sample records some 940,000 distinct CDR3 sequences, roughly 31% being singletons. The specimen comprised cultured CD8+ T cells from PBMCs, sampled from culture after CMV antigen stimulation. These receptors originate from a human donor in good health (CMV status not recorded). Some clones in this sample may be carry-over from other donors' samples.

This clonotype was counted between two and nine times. The CDR3 region has the DNA TGTGCCAGTAGTATCTGGGGAAATGGGAACACTGAAGCTTTCTTT. It codes for CASSIWGNGNTEAFF. The J gene is TRBJ1-1, the V gene TRBV19; no firm D call. This CDR3 spans 15 amino acids. Germline V lookup: CDR1 LNHDA, CDR2 SQIVND (reference sequence). The V gene lost 3 bases and the J gene lost 1 base, with 12 bases spanning the gap.

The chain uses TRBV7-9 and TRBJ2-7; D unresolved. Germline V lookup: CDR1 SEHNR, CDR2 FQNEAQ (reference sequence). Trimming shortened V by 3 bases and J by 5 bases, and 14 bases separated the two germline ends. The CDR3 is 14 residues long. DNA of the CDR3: TGTGCCAGCAGCTTTTTTGGCTCCCGGGACGAGCAGTACTTC. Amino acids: CASSFFGSRDEQYF.

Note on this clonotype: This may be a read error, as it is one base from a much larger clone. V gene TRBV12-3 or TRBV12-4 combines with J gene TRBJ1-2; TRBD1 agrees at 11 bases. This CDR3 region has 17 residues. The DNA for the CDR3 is TGTGCCAACAGTACCGGGACAGGGGGGCCCGATGTTGGCGGCTACACCTTC. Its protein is CANSTGTGGPDVGGYTF.